The 15 T cell receptor beta chains below all came from one sample that was sequenced in a study of CD8+CD57+ T cells in acquired aplastic anemia. Genomic DNA, the template, was used for profiling of the TCR beta VDJ and CDR3. TCRdb redid the calling of the reads with MiXCR, one entry per CDR3 protein. The sample has about 110,000 distinct CDR3 sequences; 51% are singletons. Sequencing was performed on sorted CD4+, CD8+, or CD8+CD57+ T cells (not recorded which) from PBMCs. The receptors come from a human donor in good health, serving as a control.

This chain links TRBV7-2 with TRBJ1-4, with D possibly matching TRBD1 (6 bases). Germline CDR1 is SGHTA and CDR2 is FQGNSA. V gave up 5 bases and J gave up 8 bases, with 9 bases separating them. The CDR3 is 12 residues long. The CDR3 loop reads CASSADREKLFF. In DNA form, the CDR3 reads TGTGCCAGCAGCGCGGACAGAGAAAAACTGTTTTTT.

The chain links TRBV25-1 to TRBJ2-7, with 11 bases aligning to TRBD1. The CDR3 is made up of 14 amino acids. Germline values: CDR1 MGHDK, CDR2 SYGVNS. V was clipped by 8 bases and J by 6 bases; unmatched bases: 9. This CDR3 is CASGGTDRGPEQYF. The CDR3 DNA sequence: TGTGCCAGCGGTGGGACGGACAGGGGGCCCGAGCAGTACTTC.

Details on this clonotype: The junction departs from the called germline gene at one end, perhaps through a read error. The V gene is TRBV10-3, the J gene TRBJ1-5, with unresolved D. The CDR3 spans 15 residues. Germline loops: CDR1 ENHRY, CDR2 SYGVKD. In DNA, the CDR3 is TGTGCCAGCAGTTTCGACGCCCGGCCTAATCAACCCCAGCATTTT. Encoded protein: CASSFDARPNQPQHF.

This clonotype was seen many times. The gene calls are TRBV30 and TRBJ1-2; D unresolved. The CDR3 is made up of 13 amino acids. From germline, CDR1 is GTSNPN and CDR2 SVGIG (reference sequence). V was trimmed by 2 bases and J by 4 bases, leaving 11 bases between them. CDR3 loop: CAWSRETLYGYTF. The CDR3 nucleotides read TGTGCCTGGAGTCGCGAGACACTCTATGGCTACACCTTC.

This clonotype was found many times. The chain joins TRBV7-3 to TRBJ2-3, with 8 bases fitting TRBD2. CDR3 size: 18 residues. The J segment lost 2 bases and the V segment lost 1 base, leaving 11 bases of the junction unmatched. In germline, CDR1 is SGHTA, CDR2 FQGTGA. Here the CDR3 DNA reads TGTGCCAGCAGCTTAATGGGGAGTGGCGGGGGGCTCACAGATACGCAGTATTTT. Translation gives CASSLMGSGGGLTDTQYF.

In regard to this clonotype: A clone one base away is much larger, so this may be a read error. Given the absence of the conserved phenylalanine or tryptophan at the CDR3 end, a read error is likely. The chain employs TRBV27 and TRBJ1-2, with D possibly matching TRBD1 (6 bases). The germline CDR1 and CDR2 sequences are MNHEY and SMNVEV (reference sequence). The CDR3 has 14 residues. Trimming stripped 0 bases from V and 2 bases from J, with 7 bases between. The CDR3: CASSLSQGNYGYTS. The CDR3 bases are TGTGCCAGCAGTTTATCCCAGGGGAACTATGGCTACACCTCC.

Comments on this clonotype: A much larger clone lies one base from this, so it may be a read error. The V gene is TRBV5-4, the J gene TRBJ1-2; the D is unclear. This CDR3 has 12 amino acids. In germline, CDR1 is SGHNT, CDR2 YYREEE (reference sequence). The CDR3 DNA follows: TGTGCCAGCAGCTTCGGGCAAACCGGCTACGCCTTC. It encodes CASSFGQTGYAF.

The sample holds a few counts of this clonotype. This CDR3 is missing its conserved last phenylalanine or tryptophan, likely due to a read error. This chain connects TRBV7-2 to TRBJ2-3; D remains unclear. V gave up 5 bases and J gave up 3 bases, with 6 bases separating them. Germline V gives CDR1 SGHTA, CDR2 FQGNSA. The length of the CDR3 is 12 residues. The CDR3 region has the DNA TGTGCCAGCAGCCCCCCAACAGATACGCAGTATCTT. This sequence encodes CASSPPTDTQYL.

This clonotype was counted at least ten times. The chain is built from TRBV7-2 and TRBJ2-7, with 10 bases that match TRBD1. The V segment lost 1 base and the J segment 5 bases; nucleotides outside the gene matches: 5. This CDR3 comprises 15 residues. CDR1 is SGHTA and CDR2 is FQGNSA in the germline V gene. In DNA form, the CDR3 reads TGTGCCAGCAGCTTAGGCACCGGGACAGGGGACGAGCAGTACTTC. Translating gives CASSLGTGTGDEQYF.

This chain joins TRBV29-1 and TRBJ2-1; D gene uncertain. The CDR3 length is 15 residues. The ends were cut back, 6 bases at V and 5 bases at J, with 20 bases in the middle. The V gene's germline CDR1 is SQVTM and CDR2 ANQGSEA. CDR3 protein: CSVEPLFQNHNEQFF. For the CDR3, the DNA is TGCAGCGTCGAGCCACTTTTCCAAAACCACAATGAGCAGTTCTTC.

The rearrangement joins TRBV2 to TRBJ2-7; D remains ambiguous. Germline lookup yields CDR1 SNHLY and CDR2 FYNNEI. The length of the CDR3 is 13 residues. The V and J ends lost 3 bases and 0 bases respectively, with 6 bases between them. The CDR3, as DNA: TGTGCCAGCAGTGAGGACGGCTCCTACGAGCAGTACTTC. Translation: CASSEDGSYEQYF.

This chain links TRBV25-1 with TRBJ1-2, with D tentatively TRBD1 (5 bases). This CDR3 has 13 residues. The V gene's germline CDR1 is MGHDK and CDR2 SYGVNS. Trimming stripped 4 bases from V and 7 bases from J, with 13 bases between. CDR3 protein: CASSGGVWAGYTF. CDR3 DNA: TGTGCCAGCAGTGGGGGGGTCTGGGCTGGCTACACCTTC.

This clonotype appeared a few times. The gene calls are TRBV29-1 and TRBJ1-2, with D possibly matching TRBD1 (5 bases). There are 12 residues in the CDR3. V gave up 4 bases and J gave up 2 bases, with 8 bases separating them. The germline V gene has CDR1 SQVTM and CDR2 ANQGSEA. In DNA form, the CDR3 reads TGCAGCGTTGCAGCAGGGAACTATGGCTACACCTTC. As protein: CSVAAGNYGYTF.

This chain links TRBV5-1 with TRBJ2-2, with D uncertain. The germline gives CDR1 SGHRS, CDR2 YFSETQ. V was shortened by 2 bases and J by 8 bases, with 4 bases between the two germline ends. This CDR3 has 11 amino acids. For the CDR3, the DNA is TGCGCCAGCAGCTTCCGAGGGGAGCTGTTTTTT. It yields the protein CASSFRGELFF.

A few counts support this clonotype. Sequence at one end of the junction differs from germline and may be a read error. V gene TRBV5-1 combines with J gene TRBJ2-1; TRBD2 aligns across 8 bases. The CDR3 length is 15 residues. CDR1 is SGHRS, CDR2 YFSETQ, per germline. The CDR3 DNA sequence: TGTACCAGCAGCTTGGAACGGGGGGGCTACAATGAGCAGTTCTTC. This encodes CTSSLERGGYNEQFF.